This T cell receptor (beta chain) was documented in a study of blood T cell repertoires in COVID-19. Authors' processing steps: Nucleated cell counts were estimated from reference gene primer amplification. Assay used: immunoSEQ multiplex PCR; TCRdb lists only in-frame clones, some missing. V and J calls and clone size are those listed in that table; D and trimming were worked out from the DNA. The sample carries some 200,000 clones, about nine tenths recorded once. Participants' reported clinical history set cohort assignment. Donors of Cohort 3 who recovered were those that had two negative PCRs, clearance, or symptom resolution. The TCR comes from a woman in her 30s who had recovered from COVID-19. Input material: PBMCs or T cells enriched from blood (not recorded which).

Here the CDR3 reads CASSLAQGEAFF. As DNA, the CDR3 is TGTGCCAGCAGCTTAGCTCAGGGTGAAGCTTTCTTT. This rearrangement joins TRBV11-3 to TRBJ1-1, with a possible D match to TRBD1 (5 bases). Germline-derived CDR1 and CDR2 are SGHNT and YENEEA. The CDR3 loop spans 12 amino acids. The V gene lost 1 base and the J gene lost 7 bases, with 7 bases spanning the gap.